Each of the 26 T cell receptor beta chains below was sequenced from the same sample in a study of blood T cells in healthy people across ages. A J-beta primer mix and a sample-barcoded 5' primer were used in a second PCR of about 6 to 12 cycles. TCRdb re-analysed the 5' RACE reads in MiXCR, keeping a single row per CDR3 protein. Of 550,000 to 750,000 distinct CDR3 sequences in the sample, roughly 20% are singletons; the top ten hold roughly 3.6%. The sequenced sample was blood. The receptors were sampled from a man aged 65-85 years in good health.

This clonotype has just one count. The V call is TRBV3-1, the J call TRBJ2-5, with D unclear. Near its end, the DNA agrees better with TRBJ2-7, so the J call may be wrong. The germline V gene encodes CDR1 LGHDT and CDR2 YNNKEL (reference sequence). The length of the CDR3 is 12 residues. The CDR3 nucleotides read TGTGCCAGCAGCCAAGATGAGCGCGAGCAGTACTTC. The encoded protein is CASSQDEREQYF.

This clonotype was seen ten or more times. The chain uses TRBV20-1 and TRBJ2-3; D is tentatively TRBD1 or TRBD2 (6 bases each). Germline values: CDR1 DFQATT, CDR2 SNEGSKA (reference sequence). Between the trimmed V and J ends, which lost 3 bases and 4 bases, there was a span of 14 bases. This CDR3 contains 14 residues. The DNA for the CDR3 is TGCAGTGCTAGCGTGGGGGGCTATGCAGATACGCAGTATTTT. Amino acid sequence: CSASVGGYADTQYF.

This clonotype turned up a few times. The chain links TRBV2 to TRBJ1-5; no clear D gene. Trimming shortened V by 3 bases and J by 0 bases, and 6 bases separated the two germline ends. The germline CDR1 and CDR2 sequences are SNHLY and FYNNEI. CDR3 length: 14 residues. CDR3 sequence: CASSDHYSNQPQHF. CDR3 coding DNA: TGTGCCAGCAGTGATCACTATAGCAATCAGCCCCAGCATTTT.

This clonotype was counted between two and nine times. The gene calls are TRBV5-1 and TRBJ2-5; 9 positions agree with TRBD1. The DNA end lines up better with TRBJ2-1; the J call may be wrong. The CDR3 has 14 residues. Germline V lookup: CDR1 SGHRS, CDR2 YFSETQ. CDR3 protein: CASSSGQGLDEQFF. As DNA, the CDR3 is TGCGCCAGCAGCTCTGGACAGGGGTTGGATGAGCAGTTCTTC.

The chain is built from TRBV20-1 and TRBJ2-5; 9 bases fit TRBD1. The closer fit of TRBJ2-1 to the DNA end suggests the J call may be wrong. This CDR3 is built from 14 residues. Germline V gene lookup returns CDR1 DFQATT and CDR2 SNEGSKA (reference sequence). The CDR3 sequence: CSAVLGQGNNEQFF. The CDR3 DNA follows: TGCAGTGCGGTTCTTGGACAGGGGAACAATGAGCAGTTCTTC.

Only a few counts were recorded for this clonotype. J is TRBJ2-7 and V is TRBV4-1; 10 nucleotides match TRBD1. V trimming: 0 bases; J trimming: 6 bases; junction bases outside the gene matches: 11. The CDR3 runs 17 residues. CDR1 MGHRA and CDR2 YSYEKL come from the germline V gene. CDR3 loop: CASSQDSLRQGAIEQYF. As DNA, the CDR3 is TGCGCCAGCAGCCAAGATTCGCTTCGACAGGGGGCTATCGAGCAGTACTTC.

The V call is TRBV6-5, the J call TRBJ2-1, with 13 bases that match TRBD2. With 4 bases clipped from V and 5 bases from J, the junction kept 8 bases outside the gene matches. Germline CDR1 is MNHEY and CDR2 is SVGAGI. CDR3 length: 17 residues. The CDR3: CASSSTGTSGTNNEQFF. CDR3 nucleotides: TGTGCCAGCAGTTCCACCGGGACTAGCGGGACCAACAATGAGCAGTTCTTC.

The J gene is TRBJ1-5, the V gene TRBV20-1; 7 nucleotides match TRBD1. V lost 5 bases to trimming and J lost 0 bases; unmatched junction nucleotides: 10. This CDR3 is 16 amino acids long. Germline CDR1 reads DFQATT; CDR2 reads SNEGSKA (reference sequence). The CDR3, as DNA: TGCAGTGCTCTCGGACAGGCAGGGGATAGCAATCAGCCCCAGCATTTT. This sequence encodes CSALGQAGDSNQPQHF.

The table lists this clonotype with many counts. The chain is built from TRBV2 and TRBJ1-1; D is perhaps TRBD1 (6 bases). V was cut by 7 bases and J by 4 bases, with 13 bases left in between. The CDR3 is 13 amino acids. Looked up from germline, CDR1 is SNHLY and CDR2 is FYNNEI. This CDR3 reads CASNYREATEAFF. The CDR3 DNA follows: TGTGCCAGCAACTACAGGGAGGCCACTGAAGCTTTCTTT.

This clonotype was seen at least ten times. The chain carries TRBV25-1 and TRBJ2-1; D may match TRBD1 or TRBD2 (6 bases each). In germline, CDR1 is MGHDK, CDR2 SYGVNS. CDR3 length: 11 amino acids. V lost 7 bases to trimming and J lost 10 bases, with 11 bases between them. The CDR3 loop reads CASKGGWEQFF. Here the CDR3 DNA reads TGTGCCAGCAAGGGGGGCTGGGAGCAGTTCTTC.

The chain joins TRBV4-3 to TRBJ2-2, with 11 positions matching TRBD2. Germline trimming cut 1 base from V and 5 bases from J; bases unmatched to any gene: 9. This CDR3 contains 18 residues. Looked up from germline, CDR1 is LGHNA and CDR2 is YSLEER. The CDR3 region has the DNA TGCGCCAGCAGCCAAGCATGGCTAGCGGGGGGCAAAACCGGGGAGCTGTTTTTT. It yields the protein CASSQAWLAGGKTGELFF.

The chain couples TRBV29-1 to TRBJ2-3; no firm D call. Per germline, CDR1 SQVTM and CDR2 ANQGSEA. V gave up 2 bases and J gave up 0 bases, with 12 bases separating them. The CDR3 has 15 residues. This chain's CDR3 is CSVEKGADSTDTQYF. In nucleotides, the CDR3 is TGCAGCGTTGAAAAGGGCGCAGACAGCACAGATACGCAGTATTTT.

This clonotype was observed a few times. This chain uses TRBV20-1 with TRBJ2-7; possibly TRBD1 or TRBD2 for D (5 bases each). The germline gives CDR1 DFQATT, CDR2 SNEGSKA (reference sequence). Trimming took 4 bases from V and 2 from J, leaving 15 bases between them. CDR3 length equals 14 residues. The CDR3 nucleotides are TGCAGTGCTATCCGGGACGAAGCCGCCTACGAGCAGTACTTC. Amino acid sequence: CSAIRDEAAYEQYF.

This clonotype was recorded at least ten times. The chain carries TRBV7-8 and TRBJ1-1, with TRBD1 identical over 7 bases. CDR1 SGHVS and CDR2 FQNEAQ come from the germline V gene. CDR3 length equals 16 residues. Trimming took 5 bases from V and 2 from J; bases not matched to a gene: 11. This CDR3 reads CASSLLSGQINTEAFF. CDR3 sequence (DNA): TGTGCCAGCAGCCTACTATCGGGACAGATTAACACTGAAGCTTTCTTT.

The J gene is TRBJ2-2, the V gene TRBV7-9; 11 nucleotides line up with TRBD2. The CDR3 has 16 amino acids. The V gene end was trimmed by 5 bases and the J gene end by 5 bases; junction bases not matched to a gene: 7. Germline CDR1 reads SEHNR; CDR2 reads FQNEAQ (reference sequence). CDR3 bases: TGTGCCAGCAGCCCCCAACTAGCGGGAGTGACCGGGGAGCTGTTTTTT. Amino acids: CASSPQLAGVTGELFF.

This chain connects TRBV3-1 to TRBJ2-5; 8 nucleotides agree with TRBD1. Germline CDR1 and CDR2: LGHDT and YNNKEL (reference sequence). This CDR3 spans 14 amino acids. V lost 10 bases to trimming and J lost 2 bases; unmatched junction nucleotides: 9. This CDR3 reads CATLDRGIQETQYF. For the CDR3, the DNA is TGTGCCACCTTAGACAGGGGAATTCAAGAGACCCAGTACTTC.

The chain employs TRBV29-1 and TRBJ1-3; D is unresolved. V dropped 6 bases and J dropped 4 bases, with 16 bases sitting between them. This CDR3 contains 14 residues. Germline CDR1 SQVTM, CDR2 ANQGSEA. The CDR3 sequence: CSVTWGSSGNTIYF. CDR3 DNA: TGCAGCGTAACCTGGGGAAGCTCCGGAAACACCATATATTTT.

This clonotype was picked up a small number of times. The chain uses TRBV29-1 and TRBJ2-1; 11 bases map to TRBD2. The CDR3 sequence is 14 residues long. The germline V gene encodes CDR1 SQVTM and CDR2 ANQGSEA. The V gene end was trimmed by 4 bases and the J gene end by 10 bases; junction bases not matched to a gene: 9. The CDR3 DNA is TGCAGCGTTGCGCCCACTAGCGGGAGTCTGGAGCAGTTCTTC. Translation: CSVAPTSGSLEQFF.

This clonotype has a single count. In nucleotides, the CDR3 is TGTGCCACCAGCCGAGGAAGGGGGCCCCGGGACAGGGTTTACAATGAGCAGTTCTTC. Its translation: CATSRGRGPRDRVYNEQFF. The chain carries TRBV12-3 or TRBV12-4 and TRBJ2-5; TRBD1 agrees at 9 bases. The DNA end is more similar to TRBJ2-1, so the J call may be wrong. CDR3 size: 19 residues.

The V gene is TRBV10-3, the J gene TRBJ1-2; 8 nucleotides align to TRBD1. Germline V gene data show CDR1 as ENHRY and CDR2 as SYGVKD. The J segment lost 2 bases and the V segment lost 5 bases, leaving 1 base of the junction unmatched. CDR3 length: 13 amino acids. CDR3 sequence: CAISRTGNYGYTF. CDR3 bases: TGTGCCATCAGTCGGACAGGGAACTATGGCTACACCTTC.

This clonotype was seen only a few times. This chain uses TRBV13 with TRBJ2-5; TRBD1 is a possible D gene (5 bases). CDR1 PRHDT and CDR2 FYEKMQ come from the germline V gene (reference sequence). V lost 7 bases and J 5 bases, leaving 17 bases between the germline ends. The CDR3 consists of 14 residues. CDR3 amino acids: CASTEGTRGETQYF. The CDR3 DNA reads as TGTGCCAGCACCGAAGGAACAAGGGGTGAGACCCAGTACTTC.

The V and J genes are TRBV29-1 and TRBJ1-1; the D is unclear. Germline-derived CDR1 and CDR2 are SQVTM and ANQGSEA. V was cut by 4 bases and J by 6 bases, with 9 bases left in between. The CDR3 is 11 amino acids. The CDR3 loop is CSVGEHAEAFF. Here the CDR3 DNA reads TGCAGCGTTGGGGAACACGCTGAAGCTTTCTTT.

V and J are TRBV20-1 and TRBJ2-1, with 11 bases aligning to TRBD2. The J call may be mistaken, given a closer DNA end match to TRBJ2-7. The CDR3 loop spans 15 amino acids. Looked up from germline, CDR1 is DFQATT and CDR2 is SNEGSKA (reference sequence). Here the CDR3 DNA reads TGCAGTGCTAGTCCCCCGGGACTAGCGGTATACGAGCAGTACTTC. Its protein is CSASPPGLAVYEQYF.

The chain employs TRBV5-1 and TRBJ2-3; no reliable D call. Per germline, CDR1 SGHRS and CDR2 YFSETQ. Trimming removed 2 bases at V and 2 bases at J, with 21 bases between. CDR3 length: 18 residues. CDR3 residues: CASSFGTNHLGPTDTQYF. The DNA of the CDR3 is TGCGCCAGCAGCTTCGGAACAAACCATCTAGGTCCCACAGATACGCAGTATTTT.

The V and J genes are TRBV6-5 and TRBJ1-2; 7 nucleotides align to TRBD1. Germline CDR1 is MNHEY and CDR2 is SVGAGI. The CDR3 has 16 residues. V dropped 6 bases and J dropped 3; count of bases not matched to a gene: 13. CDR3: CASRGFTGDIYYGYTF. The DNA for the CDR3 is TGTGCCAGCAGGGGATTCACAGGGGATATATACTATGGCTACACCTTC.

The gene calls are TRBV28 and TRBJ2-2; 8 bases agree with TRBD1. This CDR3 has 15 residues. CDR1 is MDHEN and CDR2 is SYDVKM in the germline V gene. V lost 7 bases and J lost 3; bases outside the gene matches: 7. The CDR3 reads CASMTGQGDTGELFF. The CDR3, as DNA: TGTGCCAGCATGACTGGACAGGGAGACACCGGGGAGCTGTTTTTT.